The clone carrying this T cell receptor (beta chain) was counted once. The CDR3 spans 14 residues. Trimming took 2 bases from V and 3 from J; bases not matched to a gene: 2. Germline V gene sequence: CDR1 SGHTS, CDR2 YDEGEE. This sample stems from a study of blood T cell repertoires in COVID-19. The assay was immunoSEQ multiplex PCR, and TCRdb's table has in-frame clones only and misses some. The repertoire holds hundreds of thousands of clones, with about 82% as singletons. The TCR was taken from a human donor in a cohort sampled during active COVID-19. Source material: peripheral blood. The rearrangement uses TRBV5-8 and TRBJ1-5; 7 bases are a match to TRBD1. For the CDR3, the DNA is TGTGCCAGCAGCTTACAGGGGCTCAATCAGCCCCAGCATTTT. It is translated as CASSLQGLNQPQHF. Full variable domain (rest looked up from reference TRBV5-8 and TRBJ1-5): EAGVTQSPTHLIKTRGQQATLRCSPISGHTSVYWYQQALGLGLQFLLWYDEGEERNRGNFPPRFSGRQFPNYSSELNVNALELEDSALYLCASSLQGLNQPQHFGDGTRLSIL.